The T cell receptor beta chain described here comes from a study of Graves' ophthalmopathy and Graves' hyperthyroidism. Regarding the study as a whole: With a specificity of around 77% and a sensitivity of 70% to 71%, the model predicted ophthalmopathy progression.

The germline V gene has CDR1 ENHRY and CDR2 SYGVKD. The CDR3 consists of 14 residues. V lost 0 bases, J lost 5 bases, and 2 bases stayed unmatched. Scientists amplified the TCR beta CDR3 regions from RNA transcripts. HTBI primers served in a first-round RT-PCR, which a second-round multiplex PCR followed. TCRdb re-called the multiplex PCR reads with MiXCR, one entry per CDR3 protein. Among around 600,000 distinct CDR3 sequences listed, 35% to 50% were seen once. Details on this clonotype: The antigen is unknown.

V usage is TRBV10-3 and J usage is TRBJ2-5, with 8 positions matching TRBD2. Sequencing was done on a sample of peripheral blood. The receptor's source is an adult man with Graves' ophthalmopathy. CDR3 coding DNA: TGTGCCATCAGTGAGTCACAGCGGGGGGAGACCCAGTACTTC. Its protein is CAISESQRGETQYF.